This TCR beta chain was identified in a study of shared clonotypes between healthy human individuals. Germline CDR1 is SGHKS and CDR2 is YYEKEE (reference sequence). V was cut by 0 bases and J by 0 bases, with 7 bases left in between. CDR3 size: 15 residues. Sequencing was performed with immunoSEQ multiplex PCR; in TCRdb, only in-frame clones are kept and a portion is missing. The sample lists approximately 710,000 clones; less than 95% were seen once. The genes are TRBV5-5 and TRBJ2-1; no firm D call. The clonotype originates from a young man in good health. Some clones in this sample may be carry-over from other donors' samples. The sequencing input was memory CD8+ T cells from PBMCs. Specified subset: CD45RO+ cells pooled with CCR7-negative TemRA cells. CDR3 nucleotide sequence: TGTGCCAGCAGCTTGGGGAGAACCTCCTACAATGAGCAGTTCTTC. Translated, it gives CASSLGRTSYNEQFF.